A selection of T cell receptor beta chains follows, all from one sample in a study of CD8 T cells in Susac syndrome. TCRdb re-derived calls from the immunoSEQ multiplex PCR reads in MiXCR, one entry per CDR3 protein. This table holds approximately 190,000 distinct CDR3 sequences, approximately 95% found once. Sample: CD8+ T cells from PBMCs. Every receptor here comes from a human donor with Susac syndrome. The CDR3 runs from the conserved cysteine through the conserved F or W. The D gene is left open where the match is weak. Clone sizes are given selectively: once, few, many, or a class where the clone is expanded.

V gene	clone size	D gene	J gene	CDR3 protein	CDR3 DNA
TRBV4-1	NA	TRBD1	TRBJ1-1	CASSQIGQGLNTEAFF	TGCGCCAGCAGCCAAATAGGACAGGGGCTGAACACTGAAGCTTTCTTT
TRBV29-1	NA	TRBD1	TRBJ2-7	CSADSGTGSREQYF	TGCAGCGCCGATTCAGGGACAGGGTCTAGAGAGCAGTACTTC
TRBV6-1	NA	NA	TRBJ1-2	CASSERFMAGTYGYTF	TGTGCCAGCAGTGAACGATTTATGGCAGGGACCTATGGCTACACCTTC
TRBV6-5	NA	TRBD1	TRBJ2-5	CASKPTGDIQETQYF	TGTGCCAGCAAGCCGACAGGGGACATACAAGAGACCCAGTACTTC
TRBV6-6	NA	TRBD2	TRBJ2-1	CASSKRETYNEQFF	TGTGCCAGCAGCAAGCGGGAAACCTACAATGAGCAGTTCTTC
TRBV13	NA	TRBD2	TRBJ2-1	CASSSRGTSENNEQFF	TGTGCCAGCAGCTCCCGGGGGACTAGCGAAAACAATGAGCAGTTCTTC
TRBV13	NA	NA	TRBJ2-1	CASSSPGTYNEQFF	TGTGCCAGCAGCTCCCCCGGGACCTACAATGAGCAGTTCTTC
TRBV6-4	NA	NA	TRBJ2-7	CASLEANAYEQYF	TGTGCCAGCCTTGAAGCCAATGCCTACGAGCAGTACTTC
TRBV6-1	few	TRBD1	TRBJ2-5	CASSLQGSRETQYF	TGTGCCAGCAGCCTACAGGGGAGCCGAGAGACCCAGTACTTC
TRBV24-1	once	TRBD2	TRBJ2-3	CATSDTIAGDTQYF	TGTGCCACCAGTGATACTATAGCGGGAGATACGCAGTATTTT
TRBV29-1	NA	TRBD1	TRBJ1-1	CSVPAGQVNTEAFF	TGCAGCGTCCCCGCGGGACAGGTGAACACTGAAGCTTTCTTT
TRBV9	NA	TRBD2	TRBJ2-2	CASSGETSGERVTGELFF	TGTGCCAGCAGCGGAGAGACTAGCGGGGAACGGGTCACCGGGGAGCTGTTTTTT
TRBV11-3	NA	NA	TRBJ2-1	CASSLSGGPPEQFF	TGTGCCAGCAGCTTGTCGGGCGGGCCCCCGGAGCAGTTCTTC
TRBV6-2/TRBV6-3	NA	NA	TRBJ2-1	CASSYFDNYNEQFF	TGTGCCAGCAGTTACTTCGACAACTACAATGAGCAGTTCTTC
TRBV9	NA	TRBD1	TRBJ1-1	CASSSDRGVVAFF	TGTGCCAGCAGCTCTGACAGGGGCGTAGTTGCTTTCTTT
TRBV2	NA	NA	TRBJ2-5	CASSVAGAGVGTQYF	TGTGCCAGCAGTGTGGCGGGGGCCGGTGTAGGCACCCAGTACTTC
TRBV29-1	NA	TRBD2	TRBJ2-7	CSVLLAGVSYEQYF	TGCAGCGTTTTACTAGCGGGAGTGTCCTACGAGCAGTACTTC
TRBV11-2	NA	NA	TRBJ1-5	CASSQIDKFQPQHF	TGTGCCAGCAGTCAGATAGACAAATTCCAGCCCCAGCATTTT
TRBV5-1	NA	TRBD2	TRBJ2-3	CASRSSGGARDTQYF	TGCGCCAGCAGGAGTAGCGGGGGGGCCAGAGATACGCAGTATTTT
TRBV29-1	NA	TRBD1	TRBJ1-4	CSGRTGTNEKLFF	TGCAGCGGCAGGACAGGGACTAATGAAAAACTGTTTTTT
TRBV7-9	NA	NA	TRBJ2-5	CASSRGPLWETQYF	TGTGCCAGCAGCCGTGGACCGCTGTGGGAGACCCAGTACTTC
TRBV6-5	NA	TRBD1	TRBJ1-2	CASSYSISGQGADGYTF	TGTGCCAGCAGTTACTCGATTTCGGGACAGGGGGCTGATGGCTACACCTTC
TRBV7-2	NA	NA	TRBJ1-1	CASSRDPYLNTEAFF	TGTGCCAGCAGCAGAGATCCATACCTGAACACTGAAGCTTTCTTT
TRBV15	NA	TRBD1	TRBJ1-1	CATSRGTGGMNTEAFF	TGTGCCACCAGCAGGGGGACAGGGGGAATGAACACTGAAGCTTTCTTT
TRBV4-1	NA	TRBD2	TRBJ2-1	CASSQASGGLYNEQFF	TGCGCCAGCAGCCAGGCTAGCGGGGGCTTATACAATGAGCAGTTCTTC
TRBV6-2/TRBV6-3	NA	NA	TRBJ2-2	CASEEPNTGELFF	TGTGCCAGCGAAGAACCGAACACCGGGGAGCTGTTTTTT
TRBV19	few	TRBD1	TRBJ1-1	CASSAGQGNTEAFF	TGTGCCAGTAGTGCCGGACAGGGGAACACTGAAGCTTTCTTT
TRBV4-1	NA	TRBD1	TRBJ2-4	CASSPLPGQVSPEAKNIQYF	TGCGCCAGCAGCCCACTTCCGGGACAGGTTTCCCCCGAAGCCAAAAACATTCAGTACTTC
TRBV6-5	NA	TRBD2	TRBJ2-7	CASTPTSGEPYEQYF	TGTGCCAGCACCCCGACTAGCGGGGAGCCCTACGAGCAGTACTTC
TRBV27	NA	NA	TRBJ2-5	CASSLGHTRGETQYF	TGTGCCAGCAGTTTAGGTCACACCCGCGGGGAGACCCAGTACTTC
TRBV7-9	NA	NA	TRBJ2-5	CASRDLEETQYF	TGTGCCAGCCGGGACCTCGAAGAGACCCAGTACTTC
TRBV2	NA	NA	TRBJ2-2	CASSESTGMRSELFF	TGTGCCAGCAGTGAAAGTACGGGAATGAGGTCGGAGCTGTTTTTT
TRBV18	once	NA	TRBJ1-5	CASSPGEDQPQHF	TGTGCCAGCTCACCAGGTGAGGATCAGCCCCAGCATTTT
TRBV20-1	NA	NA	TRBJ2-7	CSAENRQSYEQYF	TGCAGTGCAGAGAACAGACAATCCTACGAGCAGTACTTC
TRBV13	NA	NA	TRBJ2-1	CASSSRGAVSSYNEQFF	TGTGCCAGCAGTTCCCGGGGGGCGGTCAGCTCCTACAATGAGCAGTTCTTC
TRBV7-9	once	NA	TRBJ2-7	CASSSDRYPYEQYF	TGTGCCAGCAGTTCTGACAGGTATCCCTACGAGCAGTACTTC
TRBV7-8	NA	NA	TRBJ1-5	CASSKGARNQPQHF	TGTGCCAGCAGCAAGGGAGCCCGCAATCAGCCCCAGCATTTT
TRBV5-1	NA	NA	TRBJ1-3	CASSSDTTSGNTIYF	TGCGCCAGCAGCTCAGACACCACCTCTGGAAACACCATATATTTT
TRBV29-1	NA	TRBD1	TRBJ2-3	CSVEMADRGTDTQYF	TGCAGCGTTGAAATGGCGGACAGGGGCACAGATACGCAGTATTTT
TRBV24-1	NA	NA	TRBJ1-2	CATSDIYYGYTF	TGTGCCACCAGTGATATTTACTATGGCTACACCTTC